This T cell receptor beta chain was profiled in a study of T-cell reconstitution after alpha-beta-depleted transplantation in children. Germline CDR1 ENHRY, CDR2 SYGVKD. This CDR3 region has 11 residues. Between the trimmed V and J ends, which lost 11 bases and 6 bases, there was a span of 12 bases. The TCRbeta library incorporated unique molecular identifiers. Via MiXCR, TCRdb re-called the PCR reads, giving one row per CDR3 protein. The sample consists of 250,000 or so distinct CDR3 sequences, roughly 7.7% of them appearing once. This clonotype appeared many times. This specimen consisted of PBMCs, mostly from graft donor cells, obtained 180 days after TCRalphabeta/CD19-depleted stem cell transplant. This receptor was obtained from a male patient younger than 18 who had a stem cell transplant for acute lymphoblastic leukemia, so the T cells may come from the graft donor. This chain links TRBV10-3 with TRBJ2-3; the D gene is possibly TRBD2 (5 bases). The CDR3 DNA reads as TGTGCCTCCCATAGCGCCGATACGCAGTATTTT. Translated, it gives CASHSADTQYF.